What follows is one T cell receptor beta chain and its context. The sample originates from a study of blood T cell repertoires in COVID-19. Study summary: Whether acute or convalescent, the COVID-19 samples came from the United States, Italy and Spain. From T cells, B-cell-depleted T cells, or PBMCs came the material, which was cDNA or gDNA.

In the original analysis: Reference gene primer amplification yielded estimated nucleated cell counts. Sequencing used immunoSEQ multiplex PCR; TCRdb keeps in-frame clones, though not all of them. V, J and clone size derive from that table, while D and trimming were established from the DNA sequence. The sample contains roughly 200,000 clones, more than 80% of which appear only once. Seattle-derived patients entered the study during active infection and were followed longitudinally. Germline V gives CDR1 SEHNR, CDR2 FQNEAQ (reference sequence). CDR3 length: 11 amino acids. Trimming took off 6 bases at V and 5 bases at J, with 7 bases between the two ends.

The sequenced material came from peripheral blood. This chain uses TRBV7-9 with TRBJ1-2; D gene ambiguous. This TCR was sampled from a woman aged 40 to 49 with COVID-19, enrolled during active disease. The CDR3 reads CASRPTYGYTF. CDR3 bases: TGTGCCAGCAGACCCACATATGGCTACACCTTC.